A single sample gave rise to the 10 T cell receptor beta chains below, sequenced in a study of blood T cell repertoires in COVID-19. Repertoires were generated with immunoSEQ multiplex PCR, while TCRdb's copy carries only in-frame clones and drops some. The table shows about 220,000 clones, with 80% to 85% occurring only once. Sequenced material: peripheral blood. The receptors here all came from a woman between 65 and 79 years old with COVID-19, enrolled during active disease.

The chain couples TRBV11-2 to TRBJ1-1; 8 bases are shared with TRBD1. The ends lost 1 base at V and 4 bases at J; junction bases unmatched: 2. CDR1 and CDR2 from the germline V gene are SGHAT and FQNNGV. CDR3 length: 14 residues. The CDR3 bases are TGTGCCAGCAGCTTAGCGCAGGGGGCCACTGAAGCTTTCTTT. Translation: CASSLAQGATEAFF. The whole variable domain, remainder taken from reference TRBV11-2 and TRBJ1-1, is EAGVAQSPRYKIIEKRQSVAFWCNPISGHATLYWYQQILGQGPKLLIQFQNNGVVDDSQLPKDRFSAERLKGVDSTLKIQPAKLEDSAVYLCASSLAQGATEAFFGQGTRLTVV.

V usage is TRBV28 and J usage is TRBJ1-2, with TRBD1 matching over 7 bases. The CDR3 contains 14 residues. CDR1 and CDR2 (germline): MDHEN, SYDVKM. V gave up 7 bases and J gave up 0 bases; unmatched junction bases: 5. In nucleotides, the CDR3 is TGTGCCAGCAACCTGGACAGGTCTAACTATGGCTACACCTTC. It translates to CASNLDRSNYGYTF.

V and J are TRBV28 and TRBJ1-4, with 7 bases lining up with TRBD1. Germline CDR1 reads MDHEN; CDR2 reads SYDVKM. Trimming cost V 6 bases and J 8 bases; bases outside gene matches: 9. The CDR3 loop spans 14 amino acids. The CDR3 loop is CASRMGQRAEKLFF. CDR3 bases: TGTGCCAGCAGGATGGGACAGCGAGCAGAAAAACTGTTTTTT.

The chain is built from TRBV3-1 (or the pseudogene TRBV3-2) and TRBJ2-1, with TRBD2 matching over 8 bases. The CDR3 loop spans 19 amino acids. V dropped 0 bases and J dropped 0; count of bases not matched to a gene: 10. Germline values: CDR1 LGHDT, CDR2 YNNKEL (reference sequence). This CDR3 reads CASSQDSSGFRSSYNEQFF. CDR3 in DNA: TGTGCCAGCAGCCAAGATTCTAGCGGGTTCCGAAGCTCCTACAATGAGCAGTTCTTC.

This rearrangement joins TRBV21-1 to TRBJ2-1; the table gives TRBD2 as D, unverified against the DNA. TRBV21-1 counts as a pseudogene. CDR3 length: 17 residues. As DNA, the CDR3 is TGTGCCAGCAGCAAAGTCTTAGCGCGAAATATGAGCAATGAGCAGTTCTTC. Encoded protein: CASSKVLARNMSNEQFF.

The chain is built from TRBV18 and TRBJ1-2; D may be TRBD1 (5 bases). Germline lookup yields CDR1 KGHSH and CDR2 LQKENI. This CDR3 region has 13 residues. Trimming took off 1 base at V and 6 bases at J, with 9 bases between the two ends. CDR3 sequence (DNA): TGTGCCAGCTCACCACGTGAGACAGATGGCTACACCTTC. Amino acid sequence: CASSPRETDGYTF.

CDR3 sequence: CASSFQGGWETQYF. In DNA, the CDR3 is TGTGCCAGCAGCTTTCAGGGTGGGTGGGAGACCCAGTACTTC. The chain carries TRBV5-4 and TRBJ2-5, with a weak D call TRBD1 (5 bases). Germline values: CDR1 SGHNT, CDR2 YYREEE (reference sequence). V lost 2 bases and J 5 bases, leaving 13 bases between the germline ends. The CDR3 is 14 residues long.

This clone was found once. The same CDR3 can be traced to other DNA sequences in this sample. V is TRBV3-1 (or the pseudogene TRBV3-2) and J is TRBJ1-1; D gene uncertain. The germline V gene has CDR1 LGHDT and CDR2 YNNKEL (reference sequence). Trimming removed 4 bases at V and 1 base at J, with 4 bases between. This CDR3 contains 12 residues. This CDR3 is CASSLRNTEAFF. The CDR3 DNA is TGTGCCAGCAGCCTCAGGAACACTGAAGCTTTCTTT.

With regard to this clone: This CDR3 is also generated by other DNA sequences in the sample. V is TRBV19 and J is TRBJ1-5, with D perhaps matching TRBD1 (5 bases). Germline V lookup: CDR1 LNHDA, CDR2 SQIVND (reference sequence). V was pared by 0 bases and J by 3 bases, with 12 bases between. The CDR3 covers 16 residues. In DNA, the CDR3 is TGTGCCAGTAGTATAGAAGGAAGGGGTGTCAATCAGCCCCAGCATTTT. It specifies CASSIEGRGVNQPQHF.

The chain employs TRBV27 and TRBJ2-3, with 8 bases identical to TRBD2. Germline trimming cut 6 bases from V and 1 base from J; bases unmatched to any gene: 9. The CDR3 covers 16 residues. The germline gives CDR1 MNHEY, CDR2 SMNVEV (reference sequence). The CDR3: CASSSDRLARTDTQYF. The CDR3 DNA follows: TGTGCCAGCAGCTCTGACCGACTAGCGCGCACAGATACGCAGTATTTT.